This T cell receptor beta chain was identified in a study of control samples from healthy donors and cancer patients. Libraries were prepared by immunoSEQ multiplex PCR; TCRdb keeps only in-frame clonotypes and omits some of them. This table has fewer than 20,000 clones, around 83% appearing once. This CDR3 is 14 amino acids long. Germline V gene lookup returns CDR1 LGHNA and CDR2 YSLEER. V trimming: 1 base; J trimming: 7 bases; junction bases outside the gene matches: 4. This chain uses TRBV4-3 with TRBJ1-1, with 9 bases identical to TRBD1. Sequenced material: PBMCs. This receptor was taken from a woman aged 70-85 years with colorectal cancer. The CDR3 is CASSQVPGQGEAFF. In nucleotides, the CDR3 is TGCGCCAGCAGCCAAGTCCCGGGACAGGGTGAAGCTTTCTTT.